This TCR beta chain was found in a study of regulatory T cells in long-lasting Graves disease. The study's findings and limits: Persistent disease samples used TRBV28, TRBJ1-2 and TRBJ2-5 preferentially.

This clonotype was counted only a few times. Its antigen is currently unknown. The germline CDR1 and CDR2 sequences are SNHLY and FYNNEI. The J segment lost 5 bases and the V segment lost 6 bases, leaving 11 bases of the junction unmatched. There are 15 residues in the CDR3. Investigators prepared the TCR beta libraries by applying iRepertoire HTBI primers and Arm-PCR of CDR3 regions. MiXCR, applied by TCRdb to the multiplex PCR reads, yields one record per CDR3 protein. The sample has about 440,000 distinct CDR3 sequences, about 17% seen once. Time point indicated: newly diagnosed GD, antithyroid drugs for less than 3 months. Extracted PBMC RNA gave rise to the TCR library. These data also formed part of another study, on T cells in Graves' hyperthyroidism and ophthalmopathy. From that paper: Used for diagnoses were clinical symptoms, serum thyroxine and TRAb, thyroid ultrasound and orbital computed tomography.

The receptor was derived from a woman under 40 with Graves disease. The chain joins TRBV2 to TRBJ2-7; 9 bases match TRBD1. The source material was peripheral blood mononuclear cells (PBMCs), sampled at new diagnosis, from a patient treated with antithyroid drugs. CDR3 in amino acids: CASSGTGSDRHEQYF. In nucleotides, the CDR3 is TGTGCCAGCAGCGGGACAGGGAGTGATCGCCACGAGCAGTACTTC.